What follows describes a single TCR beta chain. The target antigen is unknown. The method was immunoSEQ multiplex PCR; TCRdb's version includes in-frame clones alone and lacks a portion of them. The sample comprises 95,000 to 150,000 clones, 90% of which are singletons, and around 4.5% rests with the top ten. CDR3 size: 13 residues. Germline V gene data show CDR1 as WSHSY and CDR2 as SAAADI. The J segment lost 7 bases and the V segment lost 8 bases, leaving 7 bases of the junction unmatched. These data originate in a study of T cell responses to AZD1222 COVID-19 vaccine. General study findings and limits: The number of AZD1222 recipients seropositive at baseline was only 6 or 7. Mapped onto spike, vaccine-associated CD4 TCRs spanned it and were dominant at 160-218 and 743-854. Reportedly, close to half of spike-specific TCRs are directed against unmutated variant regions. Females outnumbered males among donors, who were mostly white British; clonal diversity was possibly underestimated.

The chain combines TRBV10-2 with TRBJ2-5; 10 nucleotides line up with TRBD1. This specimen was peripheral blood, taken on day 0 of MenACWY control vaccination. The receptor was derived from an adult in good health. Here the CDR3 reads CASLTGTGVTQYF. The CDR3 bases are TGCGCCAGCTTAACCGGGACAGGGGTGACCCAGTACTTC.